This section outlines one T cell receptor beta chain sequence together with its context. Its specificity is not known. This specimen belongs to a study of T cells in Graves' hyperthyroidism and ophthalmopathy. General observations from the study: Clonotypes that were expanded in thyroid above 0.001 mostly appeared in blood too.

Over 18 months, lack of ophthalmopathy progression marked Graves' hyperthyroidism as stable. Diagnostic assessment was based on clinical symptoms, serum thyroxine and TRAb, thyroid ultrasound and orbital computed tomography. There were TCR beta CDR3 regions amplified from RNA transcripts. In the first-round RT-PCR of the TCR CDR3, the HTBI primer set was used. TCRdb re-derived calls from the multiplex PCR reads in MiXCR, one entry per CDR3 protein. This table has roughly 700,000 distinct CDR3 sequences, roughly 17% appearing once. The CDR3 has 12 amino acids. V was pared by 4 bases and J by 10 bases, with 11 bases between. The germline V gene has CDR1 SNHLY and CDR2 FYNNEI.

This sequence joins TRBV2 and TRBJ2-1; a weak D match, TRBD2 (6 bases). The receptor was isolated from a man in his fifties with Graves' hyperthyroidism. Sequencing was performed on blood. CDR3 coding DNA: TGTGCCAGCAGTGTGCTAGCGTACGAGCAGTTCTTC. Translating gives CASSVLAYEQFF.